This TCR beta chain was identified in a study of graft-versus-host responses after intestinal transplantation. Profiling relied on immunoSEQ multiplex PCR, and the TCRdb table lists in-frame clones only, not all of them. The data hold 30,000 to 40,000 clones, with over 90% observed a single time. This CDR3 is 12 amino acids long. CDR1 is SGHRS and CDR2 is YFSETQ in the germline V gene. V trimming: 3 bases; J trimming: 6 bases; junction bases outside the gene matches: 0. Details on this clone: Its matching antigen is unknown.

Specimen: unstimulated CD8+ T cells sorted from spleen or lymph node cells, collected before transplant. This rearrangement joins TRBV5-1 to TRBJ2-7; 10 bases agree with TRBD2. The TCR sequence derives from a human donor who was the organ donor for an intestinal transplant. The CDR3: CASSSSGSEQYF. In DNA, the CDR3 is TGCGCCAGCAGCTCTAGCGGGAGCGAGCAGTACTTC.